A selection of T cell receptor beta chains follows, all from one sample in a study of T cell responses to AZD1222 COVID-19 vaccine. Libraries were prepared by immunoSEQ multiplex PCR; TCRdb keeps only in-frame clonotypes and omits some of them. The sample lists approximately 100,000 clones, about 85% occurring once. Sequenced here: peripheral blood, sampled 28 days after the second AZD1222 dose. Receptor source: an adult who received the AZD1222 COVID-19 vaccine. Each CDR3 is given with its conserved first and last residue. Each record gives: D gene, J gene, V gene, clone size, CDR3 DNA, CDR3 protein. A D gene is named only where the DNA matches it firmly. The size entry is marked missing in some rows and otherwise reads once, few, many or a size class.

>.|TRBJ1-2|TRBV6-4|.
TGTGCCAGCAGGACTTCGAGCGCCCCTAACTATGGCTACACCTTC
CASRTSSAPNYGYTF
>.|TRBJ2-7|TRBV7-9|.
TGTGCCAGCAGCTTAGCATCCCTAGGCCCCTACGAGCAGTACTTC
CASSLASLGPYEQYF
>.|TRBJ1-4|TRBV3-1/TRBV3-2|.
TGTGCCAGCAGCCGGAGGGGCATGGGGGAACTGTTTTTT
CASSRRGMGELFF
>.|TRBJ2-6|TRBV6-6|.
TGTGCCAGCAGTTACGATCCTGGGGCCAACGTCCTGACTTTC
CASSYDPGANVLTF
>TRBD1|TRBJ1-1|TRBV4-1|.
TGCGCCAGCAGCCCTCGGGACAGTCAGAACACTGAAGCTTTCTTT
CASSPRDSQNTEAFF
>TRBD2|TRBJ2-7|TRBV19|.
TGTGCCAGTAGTATAATTGCGGGAGGGCCATCCAGAGGCGAGCAGTACTTC
CASSIIAGGPSRGEQYF
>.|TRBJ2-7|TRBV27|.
TGTGCCAGCAGCCTGTTAGGGGACGAGCAGTACTTC
CASSLLGDEQYF
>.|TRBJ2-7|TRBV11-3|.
TGTGCCAGCAGCCAGGCGGTAGCTCGGGAGCAGTACTTC
CASSQAVAREQYF
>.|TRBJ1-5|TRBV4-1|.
TGCGCCAGCAGCCAGGGACCCAACCGGGCCGAAGGGCCTAGCAATCAGCCCCAGCATTTT
CASSQGPNRAEGPSNQPQHF
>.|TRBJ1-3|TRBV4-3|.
TGCGCCAGCAGCCAAGATACCCCGGGAGGGGGAAACACCATATATTTT
CASSQDTPGGGNTIYF
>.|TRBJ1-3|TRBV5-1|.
TGCGCCAGCAGCTTGGATGGTGGACCAGGCGACACCATATATTTT
CASSLDGGPGDTIYF
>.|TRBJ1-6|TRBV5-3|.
TGTGCCAGAAGCTCTTACAGGGAAACCCGCCTTTTAAGTTCACCCCTCCACTTT
CARSSYRETRLLSSPLHF
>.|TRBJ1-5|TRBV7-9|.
TGTGCCAGCAGCTCATCAGACTTGAATAGCAATCAGCCCCAGCATTTT
CASSSSDLNSNQPQHF
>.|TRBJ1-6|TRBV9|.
TGTGCCAGCAGCTCAGGGTTGTCCTCACCCCTCCACTTT
CASSSGLSSPLHF
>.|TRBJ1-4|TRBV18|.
TGTGCCAGCTCACCGCGGGGAGCGGATGAAAAACTGTTTTTT
CASSPRGADEKLFF
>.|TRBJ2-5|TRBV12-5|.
TGTGCTAGTTCCAGGGGTCAAGCGGGAGAGACCCAGTACTTC
CASSRGQAGETQYF
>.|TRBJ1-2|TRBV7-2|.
TGTGCCAGCAGCTCGACAGCCAACTATGGCTACACCTTC
CASSSTANYGYTF
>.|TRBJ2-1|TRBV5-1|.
TGCGCCAGCAGCTTGCTGACTAGGGGGAATGAGCAGTTCTTC
CASSLLTRGNEQFF
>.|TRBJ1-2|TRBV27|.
TGTGCCAGCAGTCTGGGGTTGAACTATGGCTACACCTTC
CASSLGLNYGYTF
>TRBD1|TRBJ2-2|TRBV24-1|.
TGTGCCACCAGTATTACAGGGGGTACCGGGGAGCTGTTTTTT
CATSITGGTGELFF
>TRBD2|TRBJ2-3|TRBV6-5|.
TGTGCCAGCACTAGCGGGGGGTGGGATACGCAGTATTTT
CASTSGGWDTQYF
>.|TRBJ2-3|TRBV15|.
TGTGCCACCAGCAGAGATCATTTTTCAGATACGCAGTATTTT
CATSRDHFSDTQYF
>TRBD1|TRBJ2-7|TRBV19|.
TGTGCCAGTAGTCTGAAGACAGGGCCTGGCTCCGAGCAGTACTTC
CASSLKTGPGSEQYF
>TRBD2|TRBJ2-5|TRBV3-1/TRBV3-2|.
TGTGCCAGCAGCCCAGGAATAGCGGGGTTCCAAGAGACCCAGTACTTC
CASSPGIAGFQETQYF
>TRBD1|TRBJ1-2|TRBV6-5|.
TGTGCCAGCAGTTCACAGGGGCCCTATGGCTACACCTTC
CASSSQGPYGYTF
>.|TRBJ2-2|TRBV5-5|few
TGTGCCAGCAGCTACACAGGGAACACCGGGGAGCTGTTTTTT
CASSYTGNTGELFF
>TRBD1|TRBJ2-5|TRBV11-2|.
TGTGCCAGCAGCTTAGATTGGGACAGGCTACAAGAGACCCAGTACTTC
CASSLDWDRLQETQYF
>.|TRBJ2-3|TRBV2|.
TGTGCCAGCAGTGCTGAAGTAAGCACAGATACGCAGTATTTT
CASSAEVSTDTQYF
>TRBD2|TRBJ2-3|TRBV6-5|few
TGTGCCAGCAGGTCCGGGAGCGGGAGTAGGGATACGCAGTATTTT
CASRSGSGSRDTQYF
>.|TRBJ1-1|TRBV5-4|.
TGTGCCAGCAGCTCAAGGTATGGTAGGAACACTGAAGCTTTCTTT
CASSSRYGRNTEAFF
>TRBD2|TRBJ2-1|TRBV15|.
TGTGCCACCAGCCTCGGACTAGCGGGGAGCCATGAGCAGTTCTTC
CATSLGLAGSHEQFF
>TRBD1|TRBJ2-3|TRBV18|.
TGTGCCAGCTCAAAGGGACAGGGGAGTATAAAGGCTACGCAGTATTTT
CASSKGQGSIKATQYF
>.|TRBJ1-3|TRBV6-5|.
TGTGCCAGCAGCCAAACAGGGCTCTCTGGAAACACCATATATTTT
CASSQTGLSGNTIYF
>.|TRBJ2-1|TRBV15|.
TGTGCCACCAGCATCTTAGGGTTTGAGCAGTTCTTC
CATSILGFEQFF
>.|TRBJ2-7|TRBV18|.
TGTGCCAGCTCACCTAGGGGACGGGGCTCCTACGAGCAGTACTTC
CASSPRGRGSYEQYF
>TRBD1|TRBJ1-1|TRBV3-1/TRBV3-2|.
TGTGCCAGCAGTCAAGGGGGCAGGGACACTGAAGCTTTCTTT
CASSQGGRDTEAFF
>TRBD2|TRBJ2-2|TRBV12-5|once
TGTGCTAGTGCCCTACTAGCGGGGGTGAACACCGGGGAGCTGTTTTTT
CASALLAGVNTGELFF
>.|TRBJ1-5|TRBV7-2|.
TGTGCCAGCAGTCTTCGACAGGCGGGCAATCAGCCCCAGCATTTT
CASSLRQAGNQPQHF
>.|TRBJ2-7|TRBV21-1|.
TGTGCCAGCAGCAAAGGGGTCGGTGGACTCTACGAGCAGTACTTC
CASSKGVGGLYEQYF
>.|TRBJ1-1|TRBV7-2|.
TGTGCCAGCAGCTTATCGATACAGGTCTCGAACACTGAAGCTTTCTTT
CASSLSIQVSNTEAFF
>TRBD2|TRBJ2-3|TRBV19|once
TGTGCCGGGGGCCCGAGCGGGAGCGGCACGCAGTATTTT
CAGGPSGSGTQYF
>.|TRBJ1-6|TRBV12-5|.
TGTGCTAGTGGTCCCACAGGGCTTTCACCCCTCCACTTT
CASGPTGLSPLHF
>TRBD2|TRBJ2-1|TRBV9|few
TGTGCCAGCAGCGTAGCTACCGGTGGGAGGGGTGAGCAGTTCTTC
CASSVATGGRGEQFF
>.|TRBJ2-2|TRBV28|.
TGTGCCAGCAGTCTCGCCCTCGAGCGCCACACCGGGGAGCTGTTTTTT
CASSLALERHTGELFF
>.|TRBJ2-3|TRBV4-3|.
TGCGCCAGCAGCCAAGGGGAGGAGGGGACAGATACGCAGTATTTT
CASSQGEEGTDTQYF
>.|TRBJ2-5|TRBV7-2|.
TGTGCCAGCAGCTTAGCCCTTGGTTTCGAGACCCAGTACTTC
CASSLALGFETQYF
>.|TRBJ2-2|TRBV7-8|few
TGTGCCAGCAGCTTAGGGTGGGAACACACCGGGGAGCTGTTTTTT
CASSLGWEHTGELFF
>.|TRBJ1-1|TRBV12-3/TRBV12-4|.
TGTGCCAGCAGCTTGGGGAACACTGAAGCTTTCTTT
CASSLGNTEAFF
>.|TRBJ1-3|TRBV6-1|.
TGTGCCAGCACCACAGGGAACTCTGGAAACACCATATATTTT
CASTTGNSGNTIYF
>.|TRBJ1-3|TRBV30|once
TGTGCCTGGAGCCCTGGATACTCTGGAAACACCATATATTTT
CAWSPGYSGNTIYF
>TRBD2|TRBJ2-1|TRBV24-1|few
TGTGCCACCAGTGATCCTAGCGGGGGATCCTACAATGAGCAGTTCTTC
CATSDPSGGSYNEQFF
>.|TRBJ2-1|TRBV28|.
TGTGCCAGCAGTCCGGGACGGTACCTGAATGAGCAGTTCTTC
CASSPGRYLNEQFF
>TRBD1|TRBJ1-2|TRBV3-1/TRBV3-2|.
TGTGCCAGCAGCCAAGGAGGACAGGGAAGCAACTATGGCTACACCTTC
CASSQGGQGSNYGYTF
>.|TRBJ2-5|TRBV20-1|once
TGCAGTGCTGCGCGGGAGACCCAGTACTTC
CSAARETQYF
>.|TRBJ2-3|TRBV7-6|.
TGTGCCAGCAGCTTAGACGTAGGGTCGGCAGATACGCAGTATTTT
CASSLDVGSADTQYF
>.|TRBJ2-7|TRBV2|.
TGTGCCAGCAGTGATAGTAATAGCGGCTACGAGCAGTACTTC
CASSDSNSGYEQYF
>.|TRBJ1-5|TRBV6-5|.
TGTGCCAGCAGTTACTCTAGGACAACTCATCAGCCCCAGCATTTT
CASSYSRTTHQPQHF
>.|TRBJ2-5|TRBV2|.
TGTGCCAGCAGGCCGATTGGGGGCCTTCAAGAGACCCAGTACTTC
CASRPIGGLQETQYF
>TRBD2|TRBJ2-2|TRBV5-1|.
TGCGCCAGCAGCTCCGGACTAGCGGGGGCCCGTCGAGGCACCGGGGAGCTGTTTTTT
CASSSGLAGARRGTGELFF
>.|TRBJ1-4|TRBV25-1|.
TGTGCCAGCAGCCGGACAGATGAAAAACTGTTTTTT
CASSRTDEKLFF